The next 18 T cell receptor beta chains were all read from a single sample in a study of shared clonotypes between healthy human individuals. Sequenced by immunoSEQ multiplex PCR; TCRdb stores in-frame clones only, minus some. The top ten clones hold 30% to 35% of a sample with 650,000 to 700,000 clones, about nine tenths of them seen once. What was sequenced was memory CD8+ T cells from PBMCs. As to subset: CD45RO+ cells pooled with CCR7-negative TemRA cells. Receptors were obtained from a man between 18 and 29 years old in good health. Some clones in this sample may be carry-over from other donors' samples.

As for this clone: A read error may account for a junction end that differs from germline. V usage is TRBV11-2 and J usage is TRBJ2-2; D might be TRBD2 (6 bases). The CDR3 covers 16 residues. From germline, CDR1 is SGHAT and CDR2 FQNNGV. The CDR3 region has the DNA TGTGCCAGCAGATTAGTAAGGGGAGGTTTAGCCGGGGAGCTGTTTTTT. It translates to CASRLVRGGLAGELFF.

As regards this clone: This sample also contains other DNA sequences that code for the same CDR3. The chain employs TRBV28 and TRBJ1-5; D is unclear. Germline CDR1 reads MDHEN; CDR2 reads SYDVKM. The CDR3 runs to 13 residues. The V end lost 3 bases, the J end lost 1 base, and 4 bases lay between the germline ends. The DNA of the CDR3 is TGTGCCAGCAGTTTTCACAGCAATCAGCCCCAGCATTTT. Residues: CASSFHSNQPQHF.

V and J are TRBV19 and TRBJ2-3; D is perhaps TRBD2 (5 bases). The CDR3 consists of 17 residues. The V gene lost 5 bases and the J gene lost 1 base, with 19 bases spanning the gap. Germline V gene sequence: CDR1 LNHDA, CDR2 SQIVND (reference sequence). CDR3 sequence: CASSVRDLPRGTDTQYF. CDR3 DNA sequence: TGTGCCAGTAGTGTTCGGGATCTACCTAGGGGCACAGATACGCAGTATTTT.

Turning to this clone: The junction departs from germline at one end; a sequencing error may be responsible. The J gene is TRBJ2-1, the V gene TRBV15; weak D call: TRBD2 (5 bases). The germline gives CDR1 LNHNV, CDR2 YYDKDF (reference sequence). There are 14 residues in the CDR3. The CDR3 DNA reads TGTGCCACCCAAGCGGCGGACTCCAACAATGAGCAGTTCTTC. It specifies CATQAADSNNEQFF. Filled out from reference TRBV15 and TRBJ2-1, the complete variable domain reads DAMVIQNPRYQVTQFGKPVTLSCSQTLNHNVMYWYQQKSSQAPKLLFHYYDKDFNNEADTPDNFQSRRPNTSFCFLDIRSPGLGDTAMYLCATQAADSNNEQFFGPGTRLTVL.

This clone appeared once. The rearrangement links TRBV7-8 to TRBJ2-1; no firm D call. The V and J ends lost 1 base and 4 bases respectively, with 5 bases between them. This CDR3 has 13 residues. Looked up from germline, CDR1 is SGHVS and CDR2 is FQNEAQ. CDR3 nucleotide sequence: TGTGCCAGCAGCTTAGAGAGTTACAATGAGCAGTTCTTC. It specifies CASSLESYNEQFF.

This chain joins TRBV28 and TRBJ2-1, with a tentative D call TRBD1 (5 bases). V was trimmed by 2 bases and J by 8 bases, leaving 22 bases between them. The germline CDR1 and CDR2 sequences are MDHEN and SYDVKM. The CDR3 loop spans 17 amino acids. CDR3 DNA: TGTGCCAGCAGTTTAAAGAGGTCGAGGACCCTCAGGGATGAGCAGTTCTTC. It specifies CASSLKRSRTLRDEQFF.

This chain links TRBV5-1 with TRBJ1-2, with D possibly being TRBD1 (6 bases). Germline assignment: CDR1 SGHRS and CDR2 YFSETQ. CDR3 length: 14 amino acids. Deletions cut 4 bases from V and 7 bases from J, with 17 bases between. The CDR3 loop is CASSPLTGGPGYTF. CDR3 sequence (DNA): TGCGCCAGCAGCCCCCTGACGGGGGGGCCTGGCTACACCTTC.

This chain connects TRBV27 to TRBJ2-5, with unresolved D. V was cut by 0 bases and J by 3 bases, with 14 bases left in between. Germline V CDR1 and CDR2: MNHEY, SMNVEV (reference sequence). The CDR3 is 16 amino acids. The CDR3 sequence: CASSLSTLPGEETQYF. The CDR3 DNA sequence: TGTGCCAGCAGTTTATCTACCCTTCCCGGCGAAGAGACCCAGTACTTC.

The V and J genes are TRBV6-6 and TRBJ2-1, with TRBD1 matching 7 bases. CDR3 length: 14 amino acids. From germline, CDR1 is MNHNY and CDR2 SVGAGI (reference sequence). Trimming took 3 bases from V and 8 from J; bases not matched to a gene: 7. CDR3 nucleotide sequence: TGTGCCAGCAGTTATTCAGAGGGGGCGGATGAGCAGTTCTTC. As protein: CASSYSEGADEQFF.

This chain uses TRBV19 with TRBJ2-7; 10 bases are shared with TRBD1. CDR1 is LNHDA, CDR2 SQIVND, per germline (reference sequence). Trimming took 4 bases from V and 5 from J; bases not matched to a gene: 11. The CDR3 totals 16 residues. In DNA, the CDR3 is TGTGCCAGTAGTACCCCCGGGACAGGGGATGTCGACGAGCAGTACTTC. The encoded protein is CASSTPGTGDVDEQYF.

The chain employs TRBV10-3 and TRBJ2-3; a weak D match, TRBD1 (5 bases). V lost 9 bases to trimming and J lost 2 bases, with 15 bases between them. The CDR3 loop spans 14 amino acids. Germline-derived CDR1 and CDR2 are ENHRY and SYGVKD. CDR3 protein: CAISFDRSTDTQYF. In nucleotides, the CDR3 is TGTGCCATATCTTTCGACAGATCCACAGATACGCAGTATTTT.

About this clone itself: It may be a read error: a sequence one base away is much more abundant. The CDR3 sequence is CATSRDRGTGDETQYF. The CDR3 DNA follows: TGTGCCACCAGCAGAGATCGTGGGACAGGGGACGAGACCCAGTACTTC. This chain joins TRBV15 and TRBJ2-5, with 10 positions matching TRBD1. Germline-derived CDR1 and CDR2 are LNHNV and YYDKDF (reference sequence). With 0 bases clipped from V and 5 bases from J, the junction kept 6 bases outside the gene matches. The CDR3 contains 16 residues.

The chain combines TRBV9 with TRBJ2-1; TRBD2 matches at 9 bases. The CDR3 runs 17 residues. V shed 4 bases, J shed 4 bases, and the junction held 12 bases outside the gene matches. The germline V gene encodes CDR1 SGDLS and CDR2 YYNGEE. The CDR3 loop reads CASSPQNGLARYNEQFF. The CDR3, as DNA: TGTGCCAGCAGCCCACAAAACGGACTAGCGAGATACAATGAGCAGTTCTTC.

The J gene is TRBJ2-7, the V gene TRBV7-8, with D possibly being TRBD1 (8 bases). CDR1 is SGHVS and CDR2 is FQNEAQ in the germline V gene. The CDR3 sequence is 18 residues long. Trimming left V 5 bases short and J 5 bases short, with 28 bases between. The CDR3 coding sequence is TGTGCCAGCAGCGAGAAACGGGGGGTGACAGGGGCCCCCCACGAGCAGTACTTC. Translation: CASSEKRGVTGAPHEQYF.

A remark on this clone: The same CDR3 also results from other DNA sequences found in this sample. The chain couples TRBV13 to TRBJ2-1; D is ambiguous. Per the germline V gene, CDR1 is PRHDT and CDR2 is FYEKMQ (reference sequence). CDR3 length equals 13 residues. Deletions cut 3 bases from V and 3 bases from J, with 6 bases between. CDR3 region: CASSLVSYNEQFF. CDR3 nucleotide sequence: TGTGCCAGCAGCTTGGTAAGCTACAATGAGCAGTTCTTC.

The gene calls are TRBV7-9 and TRBJ2-4; 8 bases are a match to TRBD2. V lost 4 bases and J lost 6; bases outside the gene matches: 17. Germline CDR1 is SEHNR and CDR2 is FQNEAQ (reference sequence). There are 18 residues in the CDR3. CDR3 protein: CASSSTKIVAGRSNIQYF. In DNA form, the CDR3 reads TGTGCCAGCAGCTCCACAAAAATTGTAGCGGGGAGGTCAAACATTCAGTACTTC.

The J gene is TRBJ2-7, the V gene TRBV7-2; D perhaps matches TRBD2 (6 bases). The CDR3 spans 14 residues. V was cut by 5 bases and J by 2 bases, with 13 bases left in between. The germline V gene encodes CDR1 SGHTA and CDR2 FQGNSA. Here the CDR3 reads CASSPGRRAYEQYF. CDR3 DNA: TGTGCCAGCAGCCCGGGCCGGAGGGCCTACGAGCAGTACTTC.

The V call is TRBV4-1, the J call TRBJ2-7, with D perhaps TRBD2 (6 bases). V lost 0 bases and J 6 bases, leaving 15 bases between the germline ends. Per the germline V gene, CDR1 is MGHRA and CDR2 is YSYEKL. The CDR3 has 15 residues. Here the CDR3 DNA reads TGCGCCAGCAGCCAAGATCGGGACCTGGGGGGCGAGCAGTACTTC. Protein: CASSQDRDLGGEQYF.